This TCR beta chain is from a study of shared clonotypes between healthy human individuals. As for the study in general: For every donor, three CD4 naive, three CD4 memory, two CD8 naive and one CD8 memory plates were used.

In replicate PCRs of sorted subsets, around 0.2 ug DNA, about 30,000 T cell genomes, was used. As originally analysed: There were no quality scores in the junction-only immunoSEQ sequences, so filtering differed. The protocol was immunoSEQ multiplex PCR, while the TCRdb copy is restricted to in-frame clones and leaves out a portion. V, J and clone size were drawn from that table, and D and trimming were deduced from the DNA. Altogether 1.5 million to 2.5 million clones are present, about 94% being singletons, with the ten largest covering less than 1.5%. CD8 cells classed as naive were CD45RO-negative and positively selected for CCR7, excluding terminally differentiated effector memory CD45RA+ cells. Study-level findings and limits: Represented genetic and exposure-history diversity was restricted by having few donors.

V was pared by 3 bases and J by 6 bases, with 10 bases of the junction left unmatched. Germline V CDR1 and CDR2: MDHEN, SYDVKM. The CDR3 runs 16 residues. Points on this clone: Its matching antigen is unknown.

Sequences were obtained from naive CD8+ T cells sorted from blood. V is TRBV28 and J is TRBJ2-2; 7 bases fit TRBD1. The receptor's source is a young man in good health. CDR3: CASSFPPGQGAGELFF. The CDR3 nucleotides read TGTGCCAGCAGTTTTCCCCCCGGCCAGGGGGCCGGGGAGCTGTTTTTT. Full variable domain (rest looked up from reference TRBV28 and TRBJ2-2): DVKVTQSSRYLVKRTGEKVFLECVQDMDHENMFWYRQDPGLGLRLIYFSYDVKMKEKGDIPEGYSVSREKKERFSLILESASTNQTSMYLCASSFPPGQGAGELFFGEGSRLTVL.